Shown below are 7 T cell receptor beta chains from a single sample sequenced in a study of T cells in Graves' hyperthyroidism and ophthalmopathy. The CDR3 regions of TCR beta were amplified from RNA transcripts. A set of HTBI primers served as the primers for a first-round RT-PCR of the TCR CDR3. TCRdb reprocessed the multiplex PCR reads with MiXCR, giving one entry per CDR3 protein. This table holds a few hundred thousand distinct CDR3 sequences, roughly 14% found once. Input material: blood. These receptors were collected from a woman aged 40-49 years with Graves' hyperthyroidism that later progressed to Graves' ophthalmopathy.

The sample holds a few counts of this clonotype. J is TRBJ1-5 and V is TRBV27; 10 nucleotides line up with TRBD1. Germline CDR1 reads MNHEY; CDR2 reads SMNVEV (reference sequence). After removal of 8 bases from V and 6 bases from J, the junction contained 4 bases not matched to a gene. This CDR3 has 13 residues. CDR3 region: CASGQGVGQPQHF. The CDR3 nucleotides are TGTGCCAGCGGACAGGGGGTCGGTCAGCCCCAGCATTTT.

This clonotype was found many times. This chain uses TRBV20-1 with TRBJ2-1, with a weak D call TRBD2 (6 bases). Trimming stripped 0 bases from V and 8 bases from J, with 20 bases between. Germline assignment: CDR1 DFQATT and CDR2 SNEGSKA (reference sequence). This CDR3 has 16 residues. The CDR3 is CSAREASGLGLDEQFF. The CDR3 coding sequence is TGCAGTGCTAGAGAAGCGTCGGGACTGGGGCTCGATGAGCAGTTCTTC.

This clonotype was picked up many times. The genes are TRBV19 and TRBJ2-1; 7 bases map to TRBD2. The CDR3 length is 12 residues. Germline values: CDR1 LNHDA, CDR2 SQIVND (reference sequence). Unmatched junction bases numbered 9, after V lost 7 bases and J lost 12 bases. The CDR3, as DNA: TGTGCCAGTACCAGGGAGGGTCTCGGGCAGTTCTTC. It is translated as CASTREGLGQFF.

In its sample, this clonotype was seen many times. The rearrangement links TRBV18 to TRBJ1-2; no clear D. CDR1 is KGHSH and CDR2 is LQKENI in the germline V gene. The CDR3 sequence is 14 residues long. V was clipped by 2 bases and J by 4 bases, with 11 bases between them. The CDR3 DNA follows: TGTGCCAGCTCACCAGACACAGATCCCTATGGCTACACCTTC. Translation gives CASSPDTDPYGYTF.

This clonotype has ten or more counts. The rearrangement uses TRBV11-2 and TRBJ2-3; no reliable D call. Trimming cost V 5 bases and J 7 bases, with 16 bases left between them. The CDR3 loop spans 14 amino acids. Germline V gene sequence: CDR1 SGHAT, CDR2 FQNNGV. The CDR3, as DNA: TGTGCCAGCAGCCAGGTGGCGATTCGGCATACGCAGTATTTT. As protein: CASSQVAIRHTQYF.

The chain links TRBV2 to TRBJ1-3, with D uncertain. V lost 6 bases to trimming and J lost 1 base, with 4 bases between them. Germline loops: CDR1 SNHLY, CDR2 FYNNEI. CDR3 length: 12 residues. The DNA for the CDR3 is TGTGCCAGCAGCCATTCTGGAAACACCATATATTTT. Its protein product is CASSHSGNTIYF.

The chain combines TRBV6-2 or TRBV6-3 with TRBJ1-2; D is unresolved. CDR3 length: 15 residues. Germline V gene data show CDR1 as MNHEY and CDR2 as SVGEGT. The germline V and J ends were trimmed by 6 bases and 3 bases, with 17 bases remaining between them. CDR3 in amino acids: CASSLETPDDYGYTF. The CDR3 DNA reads TGTGCCAGCAGCCTCGAGACCCCGGACGACTATGGCTACACCTTC.